This T cell receptor (beta chain) was recovered during a study of blood T cell repertoires in COVID-19. Study in general: Samples taken during acute and convalescent COVID-19 were collected in the United States, Italy and Spain. PBMCs, B-cell-depleted T cells, or T cells provided the cDNA or gDNA that made up the material.

In the study's own analysis: Estimated nucleated cell counts came from reference gene primer amplification. The data were produced by immunoSEQ multiplex PCR, yet TCRdb's version contains in-frame clones alone and is incomplete. D and trimming come from the DNA, and the V and J calls and clone size come from that table. The sample carries 230,000 or so clones, 80% to 90% recorded once. V shed 7 bases and J shed 2 bases, with 17 bases lying between them. The CDR3 spans 15 residues. Per germline, CDR1 SEHNR and CDR2 FQNEAQ (reference sequence). This TCR was recovered from a man aged 25 to 40 with active or convalescent COVID-19. Sequencing input: peripheral blood. The chain employs TRBV7-9 and TRBJ1-1; D is possibly TRBD1 (5 bases). DNA for the CDR3: TGTGCCAGCACCCCAGTACGGGGGGGAAACACTGAAGCTTTCTTT. Its translation: CASTPVRGGNTEAFF. The full variable domain, completed using reference TRBV7-9 and TRBJ1-1, is DTGVSQNPRHKITKRGQNVTFRCDPISEHNRLYWYRQTLGQGPEFLTYFQNEAQLEKSRLLSDRFSAERPKGSFSTLEIQRTEQGDSAMYLCASTPVRGGNTEAFFGQGTRLTVV.